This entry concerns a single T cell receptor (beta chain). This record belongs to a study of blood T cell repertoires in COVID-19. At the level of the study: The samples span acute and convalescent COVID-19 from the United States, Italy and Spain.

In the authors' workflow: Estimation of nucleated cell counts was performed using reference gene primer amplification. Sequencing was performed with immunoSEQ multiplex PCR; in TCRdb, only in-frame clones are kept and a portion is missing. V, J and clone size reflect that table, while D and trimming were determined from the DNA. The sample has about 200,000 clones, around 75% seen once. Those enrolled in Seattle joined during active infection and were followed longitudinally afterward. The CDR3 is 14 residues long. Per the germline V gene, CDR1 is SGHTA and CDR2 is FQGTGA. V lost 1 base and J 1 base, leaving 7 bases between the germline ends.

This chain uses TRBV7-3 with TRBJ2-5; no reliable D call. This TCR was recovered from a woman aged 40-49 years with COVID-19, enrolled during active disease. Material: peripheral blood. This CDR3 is CASSLNAIQETQYF. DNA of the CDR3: TGTGCCAGCAGCTTAAATGCGATCCAAGAGACCCAGTACTTC.